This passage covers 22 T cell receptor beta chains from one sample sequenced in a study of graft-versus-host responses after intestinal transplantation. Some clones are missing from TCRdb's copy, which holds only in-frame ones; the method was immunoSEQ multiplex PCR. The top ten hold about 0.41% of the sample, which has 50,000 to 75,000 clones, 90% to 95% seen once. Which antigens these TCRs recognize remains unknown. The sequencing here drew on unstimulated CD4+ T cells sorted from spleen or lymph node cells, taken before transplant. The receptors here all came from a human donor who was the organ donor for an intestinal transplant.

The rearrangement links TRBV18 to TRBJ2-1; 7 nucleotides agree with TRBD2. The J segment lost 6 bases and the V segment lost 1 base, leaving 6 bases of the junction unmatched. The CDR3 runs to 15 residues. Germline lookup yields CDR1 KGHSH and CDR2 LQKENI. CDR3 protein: CASSPRGGGSNEQFF. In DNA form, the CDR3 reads TGTGCCAGCTCACCACGGGGGGGAGGTAGCAATGAGCAGTTCTTC.

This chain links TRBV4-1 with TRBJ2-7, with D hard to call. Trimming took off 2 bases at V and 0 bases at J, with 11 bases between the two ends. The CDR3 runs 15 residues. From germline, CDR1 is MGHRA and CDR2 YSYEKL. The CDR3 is CASSQPSTGSYEQYF. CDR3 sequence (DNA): TGCGCCAGCAGCCAACCTTCGACTGGCTCCTACGAGCAGTACTTC.

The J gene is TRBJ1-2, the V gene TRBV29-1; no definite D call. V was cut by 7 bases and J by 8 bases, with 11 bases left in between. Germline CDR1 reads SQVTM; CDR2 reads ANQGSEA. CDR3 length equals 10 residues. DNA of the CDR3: TGCAGCGCCGAAAAGGGCGGCTACACCTTC. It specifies CSAEKGGYTF.

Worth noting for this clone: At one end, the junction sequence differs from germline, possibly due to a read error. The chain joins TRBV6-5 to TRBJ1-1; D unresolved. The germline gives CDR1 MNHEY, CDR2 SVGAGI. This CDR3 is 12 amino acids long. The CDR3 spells CAGRRRNTEAFF. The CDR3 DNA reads TGTGCCGGCAGGCGGAGGAACACTGAAGCTTTCTTT.

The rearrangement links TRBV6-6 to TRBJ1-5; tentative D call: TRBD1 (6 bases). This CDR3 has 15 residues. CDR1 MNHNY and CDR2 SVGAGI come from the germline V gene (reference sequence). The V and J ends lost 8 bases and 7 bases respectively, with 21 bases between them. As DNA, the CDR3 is TGTGCCAGCTCATCCACAGGGAAGGAAAGGCAGCCCCAGCATTTT. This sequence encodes CASSSTGKERQPQHF.

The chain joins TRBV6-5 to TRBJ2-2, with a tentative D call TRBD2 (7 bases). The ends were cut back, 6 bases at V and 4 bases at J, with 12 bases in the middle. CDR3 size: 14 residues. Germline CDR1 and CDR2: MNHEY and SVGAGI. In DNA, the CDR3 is TGTGCCAGCAGAAGGGGGGGCGGCACCGGGGAGCTGTTTTTT. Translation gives CASRRGGGTGELFF.

DNA of the CDR3: TGCGCCAGCAGCTTGGTCTCACAGGGAGAGACCCAGTACTTC. Translating it yields CASSLVSQGETQYF. This chain uses TRBV5-1 with TRBJ2-5; D might be TRBD1 (6 bases). V was trimmed by 0 bases and J by 4 bases, leaving 10 bases between them. The CDR3 runs 14 residues. Germline V gene data show CDR1 as SGHRS and CDR2 as YFSETQ.

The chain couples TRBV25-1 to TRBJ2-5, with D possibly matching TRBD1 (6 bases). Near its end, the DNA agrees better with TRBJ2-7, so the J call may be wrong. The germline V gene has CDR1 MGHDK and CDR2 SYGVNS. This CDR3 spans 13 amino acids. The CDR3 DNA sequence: TGTGCCAGCAGTACCGCGGACAGCTACGAGCAGTACTTC. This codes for CASSTADSYEQYF.

CDR3 bases: TGCGCCAGCAGCAGGGGACAGACCTACAATGAGCAGTTCTTC. Translating gives CASSRGQTYNEQFF. This chain links TRBV5-1 with TRBJ2-1, with 7 positions matching TRBD1. The germline V gene encodes CDR1 SGHRS and CDR2 YFSETQ. The CDR3 length is 14 residues. V dropped 4 bases and J dropped 2; count of bases not matched to a gene: 3.

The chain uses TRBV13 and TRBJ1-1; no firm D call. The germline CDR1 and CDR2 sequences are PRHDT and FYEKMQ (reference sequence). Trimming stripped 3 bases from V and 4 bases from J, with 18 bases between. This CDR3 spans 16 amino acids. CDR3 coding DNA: TGTGCCAGCAGCTTCCTCTCGTGGGGTTTGGGCACTGAAGCTTTCTTT. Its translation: CASSFLSWGLGTEAFF.

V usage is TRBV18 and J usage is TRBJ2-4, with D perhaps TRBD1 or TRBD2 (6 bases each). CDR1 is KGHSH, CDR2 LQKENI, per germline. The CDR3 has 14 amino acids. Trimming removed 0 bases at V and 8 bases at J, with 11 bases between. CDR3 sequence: CASSPPGGLDIQYF. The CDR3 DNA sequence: TGTGCCAGCTCACCACCGGGGGGCTTGGACATTCAGTACTTC.

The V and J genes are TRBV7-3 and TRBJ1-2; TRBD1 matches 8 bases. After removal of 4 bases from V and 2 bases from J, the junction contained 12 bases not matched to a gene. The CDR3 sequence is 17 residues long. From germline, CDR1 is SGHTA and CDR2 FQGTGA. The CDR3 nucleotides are TGTGCCAGCAGCTACAACGACAGGGGCGTCTGGAACTATGGCTACACCTTC. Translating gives CASSYNDRGVWNYGYTF.

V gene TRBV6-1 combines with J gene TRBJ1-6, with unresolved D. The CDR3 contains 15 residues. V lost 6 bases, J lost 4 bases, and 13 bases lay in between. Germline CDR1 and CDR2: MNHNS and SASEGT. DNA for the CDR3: TGTGCCAGCAGCTCTTCACCATCATATAATTCACCCCTCCACTTT. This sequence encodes CASSSSPSYNSPLHF.

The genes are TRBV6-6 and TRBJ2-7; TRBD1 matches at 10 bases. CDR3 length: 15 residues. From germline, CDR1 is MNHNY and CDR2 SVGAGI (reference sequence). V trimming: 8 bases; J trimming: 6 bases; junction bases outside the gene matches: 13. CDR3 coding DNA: TGTGCCAGCTCCCGACCGGGACAGGGGCTGCTCGAGCAGTACTTC. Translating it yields CASSRPGQGLLEQYF.

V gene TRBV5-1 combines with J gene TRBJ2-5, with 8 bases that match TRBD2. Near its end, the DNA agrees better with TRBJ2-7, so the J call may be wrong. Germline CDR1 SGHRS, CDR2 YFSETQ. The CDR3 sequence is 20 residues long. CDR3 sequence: CASSLEGSWRGALPYYEQYF. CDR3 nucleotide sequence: TGCGCCAGCAGCTTGGAGGGGTCGTGGCGGGGGGCCCTCCCCTACTACGAGCAGTACTTC.

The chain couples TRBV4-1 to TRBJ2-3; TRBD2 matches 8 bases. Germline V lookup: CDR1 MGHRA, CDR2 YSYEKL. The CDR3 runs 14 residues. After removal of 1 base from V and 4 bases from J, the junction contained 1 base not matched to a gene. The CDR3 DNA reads TGCGCCAGCAGCCAAGTTAGCGGGGCAGATACGCAGTATTTT. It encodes CASSQVSGADTQYF.

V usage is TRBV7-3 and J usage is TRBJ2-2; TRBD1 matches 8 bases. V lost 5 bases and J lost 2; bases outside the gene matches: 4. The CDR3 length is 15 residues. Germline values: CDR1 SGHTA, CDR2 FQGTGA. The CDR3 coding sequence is TGTGCCAGCAGCCCCGGGACAGGAAACACCGGGGAGCTGTTTTTT. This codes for CASSPGTGNTGELFF. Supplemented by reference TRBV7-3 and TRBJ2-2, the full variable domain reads GAGVSQTPSNKVTEKGKYVELRCDPISGHTALYWYRQSLGQGPEFLIYFQGTGAADDSGLPNDRFFAVRPEGSVSTLKIQRTERGDSAVYLCASSPGTGNTGELFFGEGSRLTVL.

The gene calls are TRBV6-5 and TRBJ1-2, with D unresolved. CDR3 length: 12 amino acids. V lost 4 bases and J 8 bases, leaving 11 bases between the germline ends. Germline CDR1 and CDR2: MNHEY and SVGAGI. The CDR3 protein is CASSSWTWGYTF. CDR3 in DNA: TGTGCCAGCAGTTCCTGGACCTGGGGCTACACCTTC.

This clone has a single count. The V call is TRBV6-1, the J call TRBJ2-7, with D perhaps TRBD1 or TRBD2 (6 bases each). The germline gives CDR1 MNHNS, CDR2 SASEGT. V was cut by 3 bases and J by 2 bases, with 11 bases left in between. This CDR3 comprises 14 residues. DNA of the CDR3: TGTGCCAGCAGTGAGCCAAGGGGGGCCTACGAGCAGTACTTC. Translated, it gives CASSEPRGAYEQYF.

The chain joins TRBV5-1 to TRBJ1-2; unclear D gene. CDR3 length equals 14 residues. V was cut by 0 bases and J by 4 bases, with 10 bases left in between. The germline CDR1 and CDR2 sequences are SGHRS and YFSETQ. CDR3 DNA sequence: TGCGCCAGCAGCTTGGCCACAGTGACCTATGGCTACACCTTC. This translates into CASSLATVTYGYTF.

The CDR3 is CASSNDRVGPGNTIYF. The DNA for the CDR3 is TGTGCCAGCAGCAACGACAGGGTAGGTCCTGGAAACACCATATATTTT. The rearrangement joins TRBV5-6 to TRBJ1-3; TRBD1 matches 7 bases. The ends lost 4 bases at V and 2 bases at J; junction bases unmatched: 9. CDR3 length equals 16 residues. CDR1 and CDR2 from the germline V gene are SGHDT and YYEEEE.

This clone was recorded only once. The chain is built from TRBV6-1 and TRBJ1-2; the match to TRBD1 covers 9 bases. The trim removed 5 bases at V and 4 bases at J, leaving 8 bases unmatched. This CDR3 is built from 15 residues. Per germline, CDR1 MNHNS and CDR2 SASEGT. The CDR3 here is CASSLTGGGAYGYTF. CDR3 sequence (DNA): TGTGCCAGCAGTCTAACAGGGGGCGGCGCCTATGGCTACACCTTC.